These 19 T cell receptor beta chains were sequenced from one sample in a study of monozygotic twins with cystic fibrosis listed by TCRdb under 2021. Library prep was done by the immunoSEQ multiplex PCR assay. TCRdb obtained this table from immuneACCESS and retained in-frame rearrangements with V and J assigned. These tables miss some clones; where compared with another copy, unresolved V genes account for less than half of the shortfall, and the remainder is unexplained. A total of 30,000 to 35,000 clones appear in this sample, around 96% of them only once. Around 0.17% of the sample goes to the ten largest clones. Sequencing was carried out using blood. Receptors originate from a girl aged 2 to 9 with cystic fibrosis.

The chain couples TRBV7-8 to TRBJ2-7; D tentatively fits TRBD1 or TRBD2 (7 bases each). CDR1 is SGHVS and CDR2 is FQNEAQ in the germline V gene. Deletions cut 6 bases from V and 1 base from J, with 13 bases between. This CDR3 region has 14 residues. CDR3 nucleotides: TGTGCCAGCAGGAGACAGGGAGGGTCCTACGAGCAGTACTTC. Protein: CASRRQGGSYEQYF.

J is TRBJ2-1 and V is TRBV28, with D perhaps being TRBD1 or TRBD2 (6 bases each). Trimming removed 10 bases at V and 0 bases at J, with 19 bases between. Germline V gene data show CDR1 as MDHEN and CDR2 as SYDVKM. The CDR3 runs 16 residues. The CDR3 coding sequence is TGTGCCACCACCTTTGTGGCGGGACACTCCTACAATGAGCAGTTCTTC. Translation: CATTFVAGHSYNEQFF.

J is TRBJ1-5 and V is TRBV4-1; TRBD1 agrees at 7 bases. V lost 4 bases and J lost 7; bases outside the gene matches: 10. The CDR3 length is 15 residues. Germline V CDR1 and CDR2: MGHRA, YSYEKL. CDR3 nucleotide sequence: TGCGCCAGCAGCCGGGTTGGGACAGCGAGACAGCCCCAGCATTTT. Its protein is CASSRVGTARQPQHF.

The chain couples TRBV6-5 to TRBJ2-6, with unresolved D. Germline V gives CDR1 MNHEY, CDR2 SVGAGI. The CDR3 has 15 residues. Trimming stripped 4 bases from V and 0 bases from J, with 7 bases between. CDR3 in DNA: TGTGCCAGCAGTTTTAAGGTCTCTGGGGCCAACGTCCTGACTTTC. Translation gives CASSFKVSGANVLTF.

The rearrangement uses TRBV5-4 and TRBJ1-3; a weak D match, TRBD1 (5 bases). This CDR3 has 16 residues. In germline, CDR1 is SGHNT, CDR2 YYREEE (reference sequence). Deletions cut 1 base from V and 3 bases from J, with 14 bases between. This chain's CDR3 is CASSLSRQGLGNTIYF. As DNA, the CDR3 is TGTGCCAGCAGCTTGTCTCGGCAGGGCCTTGGAAACACCATATATTTT.

This clone appeared a single time. The genes are TRBV11-3 and TRBJ2-3; D is uncertain. The CDR3 has 17 amino acids. Germline-derived CDR1 and CDR2 are SGHNT and YENEEA. Trimming cost V 2 bases and J 2 bases, with 17 bases left between them. The CDR3 loop is CASSLSPQMENTDTQYF. The DNA for the CDR3 is TGTGCCAGCAGCTTATCCCCCCAGATGGAGAACACAGATACGCAGTATTTT.

This clone was counted once. V usage is TRBV4-1 and J usage is TRBJ1-1; 10 positions agree with TRBD1. After removal of 3 bases from V and 0 bases from J, the junction contained 7 bases not matched to a gene. Per germline, CDR1 MGHRA and CDR2 YSYEKL. This CDR3 has 17 amino acids. The chain's CDR3 is CASSQQPGQGMNTEAFF. The CDR3 bases are TGCGCCAGCAGCCAGCAACCGGGACAGGGGATGAACACTGAAGCTTTCTTT.

This clone is a singleton in its sample. The chain carries TRBV2 and TRBJ1-5; no clear D. Germline V lookup: CDR1 SNHLY, CDR2 FYNNEI. V was clipped by 7 bases and J by 2 bases, with 9 bases between them. This CDR3 spans 13 amino acids. CDR3 sequence reads: CASKSTGNQPQHF. For the CDR3, the DNA is TGTGCCAGCAAAAGTACAGGCAATCAGCCCCAGCATTTT.

The chain is built from TRBV29-1 and TRBJ2-1; TRBD1 might be the D (6 bases). The CDR3 loop spans 14 amino acids. V lost 7 bases and J lost 8, with 21 bases in between. Germline assignment: CDR1 SQVTM and CDR2 ANQGSEA. The CDR3 nucleotides read TGCAGCGCAGGGGCTCGGCTAGCCCCCCATGAGCAGTTCTTC. This encodes CSAGARLAPHEQFF.

V usage is TRBV9 and J usage is TRBJ1-6; D possibly corresponds to TRBD1 (6 bases). The CDR3 is made up of 14 amino acids. V dropped 0 bases and J dropped 10 bases, with 11 bases sitting between them. The germline CDR1 and CDR2 sequences are SGDLS and YYNGEE. In nucleotides, the CDR3 is TGTGCCAGCAGCGTAGAGGGGGTCCGGTCACCCCTCCACTTT. It translates to CASSVEGVRSPLHF.

The chain uses TRBV19 and TRBJ2-1, with TRBD2 matching over 7 bases. V was clipped by 2 bases and J by 6 bases; unmatched bases: 7. This CDR3 contains 15 residues. From germline, CDR1 is LNHDA and CDR2 SQIVND (reference sequence). CDR3 sequence reads: CASSITSAKSNEQFF. CDR3 coding DNA: TGTGCCAGTAGTATAACTAGCGCGAAATCCAATGAGCAGTTCTTC.

The chain uses TRBV29-1 and TRBJ1-1; weak D call: TRBD1 (6 bases). CDR3 length: 13 amino acids. CDR1 is SQVTM and CDR2 is ANQGSEA in the germline V gene. The V and J ends lost 6 bases and 2 bases respectively, with 13 bases between them. The CDR3 region is CSVSGTLNTEAFF. The CDR3 bases are TGCAGCGTCTCCGGGACACTTAACACTGAAGCTTTCTTT.

The genes are TRBV30 and TRBJ1-5; 7 bases line up with TRBD1. This CDR3 contains 14 residues. Trimming took 5 bases from V and 4 from J; bases not matched to a gene: 8. CDR1 is GTSNPN, CDR2 SVGIG, per germline (reference sequence). This CDR3 is CAWGRDSGNQPQHF. In DNA form, the CDR3 reads TGTGCCTGGGGAAGGGACAGCGGGAATCAGCCCCAGCATTTT.

The rearrangement uses TRBV11-3 and TRBJ2-4; the D gene could be TRBD1 or TRBD2 (5 bases each). Germline lookup yields CDR1 SGHNT and CDR2 YENEEA. V was cut by 7 bases and J by 4 bases, with 20 bases left in between. The CDR3 runs to 16 residues. CDR3 region: CASTFRAGREKNIQYF. The CDR3 region has the DNA TGTGCCAGCACCTTTCGGGCGGGCAGGGAAAAAAACATTCAGTACTTC.

The chain couples TRBV5-6 to TRBJ1-5; a weak D match, TRBD1 (5 bases). Germline CDR1 and CDR2: SGHDT and YYEEEE. Trimming stripped 4 bases from V and 0 bases from J, with 20 bases between. The CDR3 runs to 18 residues. The CDR3 sequence: CASSLSTWRGFSNQPQHF. The CDR3 DNA follows: TGTGCCAGCAGCCTCTCGACTTGGAGGGGCTTTAGCAATCAGCCCCAGCATTTT.

The chain has TRBV7-9 and TRBJ2-2; TRBD1 aligns across 8 bases. CDR1 is SEHNR and CDR2 is FQNEAQ in the germline V gene (reference sequence). The CDR3 length is 14 residues. After removal of 5 bases from V and 4 bases from J, the junction contained 3 bases not matched to a gene. The CDR3 nucleotides are TGTGCCAGCAGCAGTACAGGGGGCACCGGGGAGCTGTTTTTT. Translated: CASSSTGGTGELFF.

This clone is a singleton in its sample. The V gene is TRBV7-9, the J gene TRBJ1-1; D is unclear. The CDR3 is made up of 14 amino acids. CDR1 and CDR2 (germline): SEHNR, FQNEAQ (reference sequence). V lost 5 bases, J lost 1 base, and 11 bases lay in between. In DNA form, the CDR3 reads TGTGCCAGCAGCCCCCGGACGGGGAACACTGAAGCTTTCTTT. This translates into CASSPRTGNTEAFF.

The gene calls are TRBV28 and TRBJ2-1; D is unclear. This CDR3 has 15 residues. Germline values: CDR1 MDHEN, CDR2 SYDVKM. Trimming took 2 bases from V and 4 from J, leaving 12 bases between them. CDR3 loop: CASSLPPSPYNEQFF. CDR3 nucleotides: TGTGCCAGCAGTTTACCCCCCTCACCTTACAATGAGCAGTTCTTC.

The CDR3 is CASTSPSKVYEQYF. The CDR3 nucleotides are TGTGCCAGCACCTCCCCCTCTAAGGTGTACGAGCAGTACTTC. The chain employs TRBV28 and TRBJ2-7; D gene ambiguous. Germline values: CDR1 MDHEN, CDR2 SYDVKM. The CDR3 sequence is 14 residues long. V lost 7 bases, J lost 4 bases, and 17 bases lay in between.